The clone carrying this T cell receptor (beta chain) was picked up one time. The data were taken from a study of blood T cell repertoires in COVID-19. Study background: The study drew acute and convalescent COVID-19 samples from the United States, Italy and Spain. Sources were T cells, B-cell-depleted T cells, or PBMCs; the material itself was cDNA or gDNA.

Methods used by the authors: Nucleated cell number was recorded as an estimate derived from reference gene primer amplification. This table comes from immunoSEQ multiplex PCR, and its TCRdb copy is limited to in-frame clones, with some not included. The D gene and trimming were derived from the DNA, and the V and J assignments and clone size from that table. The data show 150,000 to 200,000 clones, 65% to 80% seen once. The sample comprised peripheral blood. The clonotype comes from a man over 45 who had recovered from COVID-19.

The DNA for the CDR3 is TGTGCCAGCAGCCAAGATTGCGGTCGAGCAACTAATGAAAAACTGTTTTTT. It translates to CASSQDCGRATNEKLFF. V and J are TRBV3-1 (or the pseudogene TRBV3-2) and TRBJ1-4; D gene ambiguous. Germline values: CDR1 LGHDT, CDR2 YNNKEL (reference sequence). The CDR3 extends over 17 amino acids. V lost 0 bases and J lost 0, with 11 bases in between.